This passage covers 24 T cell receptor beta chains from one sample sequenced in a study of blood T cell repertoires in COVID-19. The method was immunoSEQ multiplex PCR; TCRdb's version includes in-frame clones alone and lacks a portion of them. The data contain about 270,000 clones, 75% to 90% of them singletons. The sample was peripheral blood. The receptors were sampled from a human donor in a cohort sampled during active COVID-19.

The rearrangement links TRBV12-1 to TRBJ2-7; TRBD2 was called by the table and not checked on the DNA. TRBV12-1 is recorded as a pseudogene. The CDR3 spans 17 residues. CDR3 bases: TGTGCCAGCAGCCCCGAGGGACTAGCGGGCGGGCCGTGGGAGCAGTACTTC. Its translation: CASSPEGLAGGPWEQYF.

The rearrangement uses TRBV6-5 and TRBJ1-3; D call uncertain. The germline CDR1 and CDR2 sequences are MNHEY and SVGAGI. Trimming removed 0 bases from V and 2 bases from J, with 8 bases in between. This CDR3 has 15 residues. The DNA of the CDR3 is TGTGCCAGCAGTTACTCATCCGGGGCTGGAAACACCATATATTTT. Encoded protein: CASSYSSGAGNTIYF.

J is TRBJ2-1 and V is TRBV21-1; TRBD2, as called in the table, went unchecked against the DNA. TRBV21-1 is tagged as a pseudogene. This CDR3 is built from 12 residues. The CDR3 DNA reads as TGTGCCAGCAGCAAACTAGCTCGAGAGCAGTTCTTC. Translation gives CASSKLAREQFF.

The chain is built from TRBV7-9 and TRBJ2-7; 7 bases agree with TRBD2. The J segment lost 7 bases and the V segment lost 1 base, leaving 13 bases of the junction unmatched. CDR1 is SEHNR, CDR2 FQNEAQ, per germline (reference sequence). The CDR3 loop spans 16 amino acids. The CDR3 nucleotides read TGTGCCAGCAGCTTAGTGACCAGCGGGATCGGTATTGAGCAGTACTTC. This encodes CASSLVTSGIGIEQYF. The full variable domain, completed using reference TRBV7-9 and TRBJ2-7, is DTGVSQNPRHKITKRGQNVTFRCDPISEHNRLYWYRQTLGQGPEFLTYFQNEAQLEKSRLLSDRFSAERPKGSFSTLEIQRTEQGDSAMYLCASSLVTSGIGIEQYFGPGTRLTVT.

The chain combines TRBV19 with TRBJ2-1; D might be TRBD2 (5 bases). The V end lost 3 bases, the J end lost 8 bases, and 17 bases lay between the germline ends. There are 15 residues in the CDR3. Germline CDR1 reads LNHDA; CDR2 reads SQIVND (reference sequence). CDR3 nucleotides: TGTGCCAGTAGTATCTCCCTAGCTAGGGCCCATGAGCAGTTCTTC. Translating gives CASSISLARAHEQFF.

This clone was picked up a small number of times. The CDR3 protein is CASSGQGAGNTIYF. For the CDR3, the DNA is TGTGCCAGCAGCGGACAGGGTGCTGGAAACACCATATATTTT. The gene calls are TRBV11-3 and TRBJ1-3, with TRBD1 matching over 8 bases. This CDR3 is 14 amino acids long. Germline V gene data show CDR1 as SGHNT and CDR2 as YENEEA. V gave up 5 bases and J gave up 2 bases; unmatched junction bases: 2.

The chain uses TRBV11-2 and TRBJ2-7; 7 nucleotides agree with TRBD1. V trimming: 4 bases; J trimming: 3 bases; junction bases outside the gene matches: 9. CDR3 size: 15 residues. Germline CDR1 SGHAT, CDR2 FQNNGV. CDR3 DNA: TGTGCCAGCAGCTCAAACAGGGGCAATTTCTACGAGCAGTACTTC. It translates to CASSSNRGNFYEQYF. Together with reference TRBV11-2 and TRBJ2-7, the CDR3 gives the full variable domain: EAGVAQSPRYKIIEKRQSVAFWCNPISGHATLYWYQQILGQGPKLLIQFQNNGVVDDSQLPKDRFSAERLKGVDSTLKIQPAKLEDSAVYLCASSSNRGNFYEQYFGPGTRLTVT.

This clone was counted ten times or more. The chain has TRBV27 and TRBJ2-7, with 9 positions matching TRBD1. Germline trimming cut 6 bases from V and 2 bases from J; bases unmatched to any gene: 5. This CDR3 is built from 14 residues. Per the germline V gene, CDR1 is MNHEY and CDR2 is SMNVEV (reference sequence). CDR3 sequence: CASSWRDRAYEQYF. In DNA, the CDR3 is TGTGCCAGCAGCTGGAGGGACAGGGCCTACGAGCAGTACTTC.

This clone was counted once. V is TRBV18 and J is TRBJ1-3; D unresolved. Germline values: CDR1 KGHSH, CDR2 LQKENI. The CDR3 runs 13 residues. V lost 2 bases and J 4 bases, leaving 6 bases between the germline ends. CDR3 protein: CASSPGLGNTIYF. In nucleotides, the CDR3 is TGTGCCAGCTCACCAGGCCTGGGAAACACCATATATTTT.

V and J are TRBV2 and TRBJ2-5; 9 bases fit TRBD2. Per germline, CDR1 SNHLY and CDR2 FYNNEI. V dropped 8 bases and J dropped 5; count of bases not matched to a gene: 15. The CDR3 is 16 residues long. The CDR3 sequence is CASGGQGLAGRETQYF. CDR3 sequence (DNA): TGTGCCAGCGGCGGGCAGGGCCTAGCGGGGCGGGAGACCCAGTACTTC.

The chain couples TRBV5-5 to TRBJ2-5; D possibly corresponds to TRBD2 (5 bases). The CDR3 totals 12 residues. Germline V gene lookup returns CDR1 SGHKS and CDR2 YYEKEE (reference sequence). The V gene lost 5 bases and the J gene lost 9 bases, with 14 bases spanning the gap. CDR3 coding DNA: TGTGCCAGCAGATCGGGCCCGGAGGCCCAGTACTTC. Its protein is CASRSGPEAQYF. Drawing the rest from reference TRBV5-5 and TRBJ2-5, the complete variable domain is DAGVTQSPTHLIKTRGQQVTLRCSPISGHKSVSWYQQVLGQGPQFIFQYYEKEERGRGNFPDRFSARQFPNYSSELNVNALLLGDSALYLCASRSGPEAQYFGPGTRLLVL.

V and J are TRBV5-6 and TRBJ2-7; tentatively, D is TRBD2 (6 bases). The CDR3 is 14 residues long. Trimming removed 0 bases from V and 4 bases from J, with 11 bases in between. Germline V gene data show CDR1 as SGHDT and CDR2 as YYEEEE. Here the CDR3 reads CASSLADGSYEQYF. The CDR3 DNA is TGTGCCAGCAGCTTGGCCGACGGGAGTTACGAGCAGTACTTC.

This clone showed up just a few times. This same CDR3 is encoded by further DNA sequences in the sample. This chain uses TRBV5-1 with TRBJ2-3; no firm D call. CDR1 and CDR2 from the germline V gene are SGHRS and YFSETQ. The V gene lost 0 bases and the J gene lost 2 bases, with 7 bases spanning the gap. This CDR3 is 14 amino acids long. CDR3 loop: CASSLGHNTDTQYF. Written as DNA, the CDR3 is TGCGCCAGCAGCTTGGGACACAACACAGATACGCAGTATTTT. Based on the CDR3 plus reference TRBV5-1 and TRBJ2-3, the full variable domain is KAGVTQTPRYLIKTRGQQVTLSCSPISGHRSVSWYQQTPGQGLQFLFEYFSETQRNKGNFPGRFSGRQFSNSRSEMNVSTLELGDSALYLCASSLGHNTDTQYFGPGTRLTVL.

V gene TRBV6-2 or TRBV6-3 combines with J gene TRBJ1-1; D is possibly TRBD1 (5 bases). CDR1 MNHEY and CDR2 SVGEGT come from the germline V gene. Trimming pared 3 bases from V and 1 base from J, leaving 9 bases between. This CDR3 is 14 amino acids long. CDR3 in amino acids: CASSYPGQNTEAFF. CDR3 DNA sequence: TGTGCCAGCAGTTATCCAGGACAGAACACTGAAGCTTTCTTT.

CDR3 sequence (DNA): TGTGCCAGCAGTCTTGGACAGGGTAAAATCCGCTCCTACGAGCAGTACTTC. It yields the protein CASSLGQGKIRSYEQYF. This sequence joins TRBV2 and TRBJ2-7; 8 nucleotides line up with TRBD1. Trimming at V came to 5 bases and at J to 0 bases, leaving 12 bases not matched to a gene. Germline V gives CDR1 SNHLY, CDR2 FYNNEI. This CDR3 spans 17 amino acids.

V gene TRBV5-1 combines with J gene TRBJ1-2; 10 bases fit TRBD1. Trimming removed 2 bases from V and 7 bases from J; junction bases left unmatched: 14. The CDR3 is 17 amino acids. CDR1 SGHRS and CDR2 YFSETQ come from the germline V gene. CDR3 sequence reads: CASSFRPGGDRGAGYTF. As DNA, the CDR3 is TGCGCCAGCAGCTTTAGACCTGGCGGGGACAGGGGTGCTGGCTACACCTTC.

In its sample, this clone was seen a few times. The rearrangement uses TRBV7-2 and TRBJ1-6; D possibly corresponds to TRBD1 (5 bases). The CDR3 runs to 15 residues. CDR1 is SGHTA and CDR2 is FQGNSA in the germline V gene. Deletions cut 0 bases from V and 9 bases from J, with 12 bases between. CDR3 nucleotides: TGTGCCAGCAGCTTAGCGGTGTCTAGGGGTTCACCCCTCCACTTT. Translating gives CASSLAVSRGSPLHF.

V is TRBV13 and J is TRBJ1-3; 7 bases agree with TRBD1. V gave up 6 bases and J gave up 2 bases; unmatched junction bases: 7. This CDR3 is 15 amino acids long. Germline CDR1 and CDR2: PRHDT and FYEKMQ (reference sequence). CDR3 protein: CASRSDRVPGNTIYF. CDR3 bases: TGTGCCAGCAGATCCGACAGGGTACCTGGAAACACCATATATTTT. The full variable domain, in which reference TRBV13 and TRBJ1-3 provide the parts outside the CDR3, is AAGVIQSPRHLIKEKRETATLKCYPIPRHDTVYWYQQGPGQDPQFLISFYEKMQSDKGSIPDRFSAQQFSDYHSELNMSSLELGDSALYFCASRSDRVPGNTIYFGEGSWLTVV.

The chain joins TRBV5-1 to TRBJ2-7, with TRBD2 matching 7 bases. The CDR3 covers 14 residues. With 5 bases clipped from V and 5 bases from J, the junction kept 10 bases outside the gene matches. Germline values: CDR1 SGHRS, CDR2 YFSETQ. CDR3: CASRGGTGLHEQYF. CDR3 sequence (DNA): TGCGCCAGCAGGGGGGGGACGGGTCTCCACGAGCAGTACTTC.

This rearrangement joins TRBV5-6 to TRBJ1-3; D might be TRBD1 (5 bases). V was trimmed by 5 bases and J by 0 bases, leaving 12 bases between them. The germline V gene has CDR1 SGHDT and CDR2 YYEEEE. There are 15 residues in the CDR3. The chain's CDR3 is CASRNDTGSGNTIYF. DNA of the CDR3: TGTGCCAGCAGAAACGACACAGGCTCTGGAAACACCATATATTTT.

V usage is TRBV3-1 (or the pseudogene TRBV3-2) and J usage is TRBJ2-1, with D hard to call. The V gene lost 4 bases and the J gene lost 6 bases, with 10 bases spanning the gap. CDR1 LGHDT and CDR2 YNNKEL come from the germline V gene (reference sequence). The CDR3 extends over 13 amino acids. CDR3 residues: CASSPIVGNEQFF. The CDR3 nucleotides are TGTGCCAGCAGCCCGATAGTTGGCAATGAGCAGTTCTTC.

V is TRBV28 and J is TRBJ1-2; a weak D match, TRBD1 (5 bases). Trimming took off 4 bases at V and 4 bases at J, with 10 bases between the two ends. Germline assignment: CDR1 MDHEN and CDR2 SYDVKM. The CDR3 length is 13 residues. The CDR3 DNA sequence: TGTGCCAGCAGTTCGGACACGGCCTATGGCTACACCTTC. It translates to CASSSDTAYGYTF.

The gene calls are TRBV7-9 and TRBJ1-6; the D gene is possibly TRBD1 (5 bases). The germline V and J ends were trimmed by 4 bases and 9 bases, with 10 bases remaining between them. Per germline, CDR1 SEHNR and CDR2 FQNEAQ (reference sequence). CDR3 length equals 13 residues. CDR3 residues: CASSSDNGSPLHF. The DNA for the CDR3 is TGTGCCAGCAGCTCGGACAACGGTTCACCCCTCCACTTT.

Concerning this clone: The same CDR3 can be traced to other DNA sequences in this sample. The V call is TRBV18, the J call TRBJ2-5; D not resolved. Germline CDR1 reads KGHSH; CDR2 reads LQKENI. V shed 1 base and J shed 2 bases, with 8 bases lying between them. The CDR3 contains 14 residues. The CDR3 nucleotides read TGTGCCAGCTCACCACGCGGCCAACAAGAGACCCAGTACTTC. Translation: CASSPRGQQETQYF. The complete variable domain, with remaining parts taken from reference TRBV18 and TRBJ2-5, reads NAGVMQNPRHLVRRRGQEARLRCSPMKGHSHVYWYRQLPEEGLKFMVYLQKENIIDESGMPKERFSAEFPKEGPSILRIQQVVRGDSAAYFCASSPRGQQETQYFGPGTRLLVL.